These 18 T cell receptor beta chains were all obtained from the same sample, sequenced in a study of T cells in localized non-small cell lung cancer. This table comes from immunoSEQ multiplex PCR, and its TCRdb copy is limited to in-frame clones, with some not included. The data contain 30,000 to 35,000 clones, 92% of them singletons. Sequences were derived from peripheral blood, sampled before any cancer treatment. All receptors come from an older female donor with stage I lung adenocarcinoma.

This chain uses TRBV6-5 with TRBJ1-6; D might be TRBD1 (5 bases). This CDR3 is 14 amino acids long. Germline lookup yields CDR1 MNHEY and CDR2 SVGAGI. Trimming left V 5 bases short and J 7 bases short, with 12 bases between. This CDR3 is CASSRTGGNSPLHF. Written as DNA, the CDR3 is TGTGCCAGCAGTCGGACGGGGGGGAATTCACCCCTCCACTTT.

The chain combines TRBV27 with TRBJ2-5; D may match TRBD1 or TRBD2 (6 bases each). The CDR3 contains 19 residues. The V gene's germline CDR1 is MNHEY and CDR2 SMNVEV (reference sequence). The V gene lost 1 base and the J gene lost 1 base, with 22 bases spanning the gap. The CDR3 region has the DNA TGTGCCAGCAGTTTATTGGGGACAACTCACGGGGGAGGCCAAGAGACCCAGTACTTC. Translating gives CASSLLGTTHGGGQETQYF.

The chain joins TRBV11-2 to TRBJ2-7; D possibly matches TRBD1 or TRBD2 (5 bases each). V lost 2 bases to trimming and J lost 3 bases, with 14 bases between them. CDR3 length: 15 amino acids. Germline CDR1 SGHAT, CDR2 FQNNGV. This chain's CDR3 is CASSLRDGSLYEQYF. CDR3 nucleotide sequence: TGTGCCAGCAGCTTAAGGGACGGATCTCTCTACGAGCAGTACTTC.

The chain's CDR3 is CASSLANGGPLYNEQFF. The CDR3 DNA reads TGCGCCAGCAGCTTGGCCAACGGGGGACCCCTTTACAATGAGCAGTTCTTC. V and J are TRBV5-1 and TRBJ2-1; the D gene is possibly TRBD2 (6 bases). V was clipped by 0 bases and J by 4 bases, with 17 bases between them. This CDR3 has 17 amino acids. CDR1 is SGHRS, CDR2 YFSETQ, per germline.

V gene TRBV5-1 combines with J gene TRBJ1-4, with D unclear. This CDR3 is 16 amino acids long. Germline V gene sequence: CDR1 SGHRS, CDR2 YFSETQ. Trimming took 3 bases from V and 7 from J, leaving 19 bases between them. The CDR3 sequence: CASSWQAGGAFEKLFF. The DNA of the CDR3 is TGCGCCAGCAGCTGGCAGGCCGGAGGAGCTTTTGAAAAACTGTTTTTT. Combining the CDR3 with reference TRBV5-1 and TRBJ1-4 gives the whole variable domain KAGVTQTPRYLIKTRGQQVTLSCSPISGHRSVSWYQQTPGQGLQFLFEYFSETQRNKGNFPGRFSGRQFSNSRSEMNVSTLELGDSALYLCASSWQAGGAFEKLFFGSGTQLSVL.

The chain links TRBV4-2 to TRBJ2-1, with TRBD2 identical over 8 bases. V lost 0 bases and J lost 0; bases outside the gene matches: 1. Per the germline V gene, CDR1 is LGHNA and CDR2 is YNFKEQ. There are 16 residues in the CDR3. CDR3 nucleotides: TGTGCCAGCAGCCAAGACGGGACTAGCTCCTACAATGAGCAGTTCTTC. It yields the protein CASSQDGTSSYNEQFF.

This clone occurred a few times. The genes are TRBV7-2 and TRBJ2-3; 9 bases align to TRBD2. CDR3 length: 16 amino acids. Trimming removed 5 bases from V and 6 bases from J; junction bases left unmatched: 12. The germline V gene encodes CDR1 SGHTA and CDR2 FQGNSA. CDR3 amino acids: CASSRQGGAGGDTQYF. CDR3 sequence (DNA): TGTGCCAGCAGCCGGCAGGGGGGCGCGGGAGGGGATACGCAGTATTTT.

CDR3 in amino acids: CASSLRTDVSYGYTF. The CDR3 coding sequence is TGTGCCAGCAGCCTAAGGACAGACGTGAGCTATGGCTACACCTTC. This sequence joins TRBV5-4 and TRBJ1-2; a weak D match, TRBD1 (6 bases). V was trimmed by 4 bases and J by 4 bases, leaving 17 bases between them. The germline CDR1 and CDR2 sequences are SGHNT and YYREEE (reference sequence). The CDR3 runs 15 residues.

The chain recombines TRBV28 with TRBJ1-5; 10 bases line up with TRBD1. Looked up from germline, CDR1 is MDHEN and CDR2 is SYDVKM. CDR3 length: 17 residues. Trimming took 5 bases from V and 4 from J; bases not matched to a gene: 11. The CDR3 region has the DNA TGTGCCAGCAGTCTTCCCAGGGACAGGGGTGGGAATCAGCCCCAGCATTTT. Protein product: CASSLPRDRGGNQPQHF.

Regarding this clone: Relative to the germline gene, one junction end is altered; a read error may explain this. The DNA for the CDR3 is TGTGCTAGTGGTACCCTCCGGAGGGCAGGAGCCCCAGATTTT. This encodes CASGTLRRAGAPDF. This chain uses TRBV12-5 with TRBJ1-3, with unresolved D. The CDR3 is 14 residues long. Germline V CDR1 and CDR2: LGHNT, FRNRAP.

The chain joins TRBV18 to TRBJ1-5; D gene uncertain. The CDR3 is 13 amino acids. The V gene's germline CDR1 is KGHSH and CDR2 LQKENI. V lost 6 bases to trimming and J lost 1 base, with 7 bases between them. The CDR3, as DNA: TGTGCCAGCTCCCCGGACAGCAATCAGCCCCAGCATTTT. It yields the protein CASSPDSNQPQHF.

The chain uses TRBV7-3 and TRBJ2-6; D is undetermined. The V gene's germline CDR1 is SGHTA and CDR2 FQGTGA. The CDR3 runs 13 residues. Trimming took off 6 bases at V and 1 base at J, with 4 bases between the two ends. This chain's CDR3 is CASRKSGANVLTF. The CDR3 DNA follows: TGTGCCAGCAGGAAATCTGGGGCCAACGTCCTGACTTTC.

The chain recombines TRBV6-5 with TRBJ1-2, with D tentatively TRBD1 (6 bases). The CDR3 length is 13 residues. V was clipped by 1 base and J by 6 bases, with 9 bases between them. Germline V gene data show CDR1 as MNHEY and CDR2 as SVGAGI. The CDR3: CASSYFRGDGYTF. CDR3 coding DNA: TGTGCCAGCAGTTACTTTAGGGGGGATGGCTACACCTTC.

This clone was observed a few times. The chain links TRBV19 to TRBJ1-1; D is perhaps TRBD1 (6 bases). The germline V and J ends were trimmed by 1 base and 9 bases, with 9 bases remaining between them. Germline V gives CDR1 LNHDA, CDR2 SQIVND (reference sequence). This CDR3 comprises 12 residues. In DNA, the CDR3 is TGTGCCAGTAGTATAGTCGGGGGGCAAGCTTTCTTT. It codes for CASSIVGGQAFF. The whole variable domain, filled in from reference TRBV19 and TRBJ1-1, reads DGGITQSPKYLFRKEGQNVTLSCEQNLNHDAMYWYRQDPGQGLRLIYYSQIVNDFQKGDIAEGYSVSREKKESFPLTVTSAQKNPTAFYLCASSIVGGQAFFGQGTRLTVV.

V gene TRBV18 combines with J gene TRBJ2-3; D gene uncertain. The CDR3 sequence is 16 residues long. CDR1 KGHSH and CDR2 LQKENI come from the germline V gene. Trimming removed 3 bases at V and 0 bases at J, with 13 bases between. DNA of the CDR3: TGTGCCAGCTCACCCGCCGGTAGGGTAAGCACAGATACGCAGTATTTT. It encodes CASSPAGRVSTDTQYF.

As for this clone: The junction departs from germline at one end; a sequencing error may be responsible. The gene calls are TRBV5-1 and TRBJ1-3; D is uncertain. Germline V gene sequence: CDR1 SGHRS, CDR2 YFSETQ. The CDR3 length is 13 residues. In DNA, the CDR3 is TGCGCCAGCAGCTTGGGACTGGGAAACCCCATATATTTT. Its protein product is CASSLGLGNPIYF.

The chain has TRBV28 and TRBJ1-1; 9 nucleotides align to TRBD1. There are 15 residues in the CDR3. Germline CDR1 and CDR2: MDHEN and SYDVKM. Trimming took 3 bases from V and 4 from J; bases not matched to a gene: 6. The CDR3 is CASSLGGQGSTEAFF. CDR3 nucleotides: TGTGCCAGCAGTTTGGGAGGACAGGGGAGCACTGAAGCTTTCTTT.

The chain employs TRBV4-2 and TRBJ2-3; D might be TRBD2 (7 bases). CDR1 is LGHNA, CDR2 YNFKEQ, per germline. The CDR3 is made up of 15 amino acids. Trimming removed 0 bases from V and 5 bases from J, with 12 bases in between. The chain's CDR3 is CASSQDPGGGDTQYF. CDR3 sequence (DNA): TGTGCCAGCAGCCAAGATCCGGGGGGCGGAGATACGCAGTATTTT.